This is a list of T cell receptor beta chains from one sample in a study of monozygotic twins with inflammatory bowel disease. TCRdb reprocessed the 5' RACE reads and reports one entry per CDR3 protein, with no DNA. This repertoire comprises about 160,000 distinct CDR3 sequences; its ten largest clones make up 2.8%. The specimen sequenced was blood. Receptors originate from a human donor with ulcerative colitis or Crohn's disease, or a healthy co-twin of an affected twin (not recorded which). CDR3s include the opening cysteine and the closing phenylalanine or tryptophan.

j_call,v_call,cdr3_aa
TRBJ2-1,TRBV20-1,CSANPGLAGPGSSYNEQFF
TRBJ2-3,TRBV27,CASLGTPADTQYF
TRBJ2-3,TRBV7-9,CASATGTASDTQYF
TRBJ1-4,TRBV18,CASSPPTGASNEKLFF
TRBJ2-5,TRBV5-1,CASSRDRAWETQYF
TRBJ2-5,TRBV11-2,CASSQGIAGSQETQYF
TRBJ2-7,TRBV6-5,CASSYSTSGRAEQYF
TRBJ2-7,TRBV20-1,CSARRDGEQYF
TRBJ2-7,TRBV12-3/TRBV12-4,CASCLDGYYEQYF
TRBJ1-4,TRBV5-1,CASSLAGRPGDEKLFF
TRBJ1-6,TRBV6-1,CASSPIGDTRNSPLHF
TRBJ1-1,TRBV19,CASSIRDFVELAEAFF
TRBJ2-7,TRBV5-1,CASSLGRSYEQYF
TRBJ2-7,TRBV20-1,CSAYRDRSGEQYF
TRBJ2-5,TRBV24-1,CATSDRDRVQETQYF
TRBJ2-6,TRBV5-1,CASSSRGTGGPTGANVLTF
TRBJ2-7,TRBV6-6,CASSYVDSTYEQYF
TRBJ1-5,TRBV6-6,CASCRQGANQPQHF
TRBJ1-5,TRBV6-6,CASSPYGMEQPQHF
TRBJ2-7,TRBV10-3,CAISERDRTNYEQYF
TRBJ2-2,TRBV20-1,CSASGGPGRTGELFF
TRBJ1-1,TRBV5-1,CASGRRTGGSGNTEAFF
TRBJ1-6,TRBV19,CASRDRGGVDSPLHF
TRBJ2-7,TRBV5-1,CASSLPMTAGVHEQYF
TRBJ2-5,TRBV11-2,CASRRTQGRQETQYF
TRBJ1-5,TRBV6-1,CASSKSNQPQHF
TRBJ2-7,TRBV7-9,CASSLDSTYEQYF
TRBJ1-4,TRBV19,CASAAVGTGVEKLFF